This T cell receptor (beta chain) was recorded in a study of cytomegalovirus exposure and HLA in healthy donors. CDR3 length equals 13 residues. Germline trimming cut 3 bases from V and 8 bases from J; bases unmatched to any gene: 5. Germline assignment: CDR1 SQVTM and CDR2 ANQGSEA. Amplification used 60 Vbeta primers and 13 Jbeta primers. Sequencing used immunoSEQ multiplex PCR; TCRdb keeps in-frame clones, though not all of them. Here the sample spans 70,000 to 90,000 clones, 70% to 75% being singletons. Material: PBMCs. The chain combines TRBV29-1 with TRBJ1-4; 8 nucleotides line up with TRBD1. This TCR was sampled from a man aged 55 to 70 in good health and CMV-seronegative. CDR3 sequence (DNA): TGCAGCGTTGATTATGGACAGGGCGAAAAACTGTTTTTT. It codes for CSVDYGQGEKLFF.